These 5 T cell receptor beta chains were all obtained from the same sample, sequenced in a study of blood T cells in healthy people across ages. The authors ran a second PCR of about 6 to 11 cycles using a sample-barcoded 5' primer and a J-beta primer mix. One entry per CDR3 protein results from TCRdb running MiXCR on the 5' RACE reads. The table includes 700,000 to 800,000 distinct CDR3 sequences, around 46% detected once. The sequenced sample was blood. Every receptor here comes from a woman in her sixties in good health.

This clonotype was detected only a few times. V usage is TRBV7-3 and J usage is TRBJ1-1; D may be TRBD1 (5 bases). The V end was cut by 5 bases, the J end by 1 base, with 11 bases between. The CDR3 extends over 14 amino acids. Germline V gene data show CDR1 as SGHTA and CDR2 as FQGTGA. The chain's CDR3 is CASSPGGANTEAFF. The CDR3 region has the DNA TGTGCCAGCAGCCCCGGCGGGGCGAACACTGAAGCTTTCTTT.

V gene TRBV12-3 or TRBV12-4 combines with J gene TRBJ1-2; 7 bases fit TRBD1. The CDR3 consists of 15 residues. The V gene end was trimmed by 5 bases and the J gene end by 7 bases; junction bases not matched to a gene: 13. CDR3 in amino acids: CASSPRSQGWSGYTF. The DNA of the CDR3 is TGTGCCAGCAGTCCCCGGTCACAGGGGTGGAGTGGCTACACCTTC.

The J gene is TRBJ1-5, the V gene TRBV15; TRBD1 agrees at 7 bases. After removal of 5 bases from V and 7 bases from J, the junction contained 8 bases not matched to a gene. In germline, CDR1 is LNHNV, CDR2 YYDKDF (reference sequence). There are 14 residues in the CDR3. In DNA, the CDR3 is TGTGCCACCAGCCCCGACAGGGTAGGACAGCCCCAGCATTTT. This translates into CATSPDRVGQPQHF.

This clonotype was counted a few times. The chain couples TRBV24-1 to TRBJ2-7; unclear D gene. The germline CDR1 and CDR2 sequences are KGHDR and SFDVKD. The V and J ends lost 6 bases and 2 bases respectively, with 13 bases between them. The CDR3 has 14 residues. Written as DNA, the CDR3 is TGTGCCACCAGTAAAGGGTCCCCTCCCTACGAGCAGTACTTC. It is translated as CATSKGSPPYEQYF.

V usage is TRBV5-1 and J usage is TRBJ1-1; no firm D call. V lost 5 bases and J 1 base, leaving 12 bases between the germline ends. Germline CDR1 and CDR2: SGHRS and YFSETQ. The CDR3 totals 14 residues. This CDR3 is CASRIMPENTEAFF. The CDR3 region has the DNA TGCGCCAGCAGAATCATGCCGGAGAACACTGAAGCTTTCTTT.